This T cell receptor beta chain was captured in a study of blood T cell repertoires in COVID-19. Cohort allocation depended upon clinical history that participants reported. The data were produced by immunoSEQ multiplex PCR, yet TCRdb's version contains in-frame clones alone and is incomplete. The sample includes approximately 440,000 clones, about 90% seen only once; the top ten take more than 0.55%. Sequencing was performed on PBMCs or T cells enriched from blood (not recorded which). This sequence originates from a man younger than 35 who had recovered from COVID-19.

CDR3 nucleotides: TGTGCCAGCAGTGAGACCGGGAGTAACGAGCAGTACTTC. Amino acid sequence: CASSETGSNEQYF. This chain joins TRBV25-1 and TRBJ2-7; a possible D gene is TRBD2 (6 bases). Trimming removed 3 bases from V and 5 bases from J, with 11 bases in between. This CDR3 contains 13 residues. Germline lookup yields CDR1 MGHDK and CDR2 SYGVNS.